Each of the 8 T cell receptor beta chains below was sequenced from the same sample in a study of blood T cells in healthy people across ages. Primers used in a second PCR of roughly 6 to 12 cycles were a sample-barcoded 5' primer and a J-beta primer mix. TCRdb analysed the 5' RACE reads with MiXCR anew, one entry per CDR3 protein. This table holds hundreds of thousands of distinct CDR3 sequences, about 30% found once. Sequencing input: blood. The receptors shown here come from an elderly woman in good health.

As to this clonotype: Since a much larger clone is just one base distant, this may be a read error. V gene TRBV20-1 combines with J gene TRBJ2-5; tentative D call: TRBD2 (7 bases). The length of the CDR3 is 12 residues. CDR1 and CDR2 (germline): DFQATT, SNEGSKA (reference sequence). The DNA of the CDR3 is TGCGGTGCTGGCGGGGGCTGGGAGACCCAGTACTTC. This encodes CGAGGGWETQYF.

This clonotype has a handful of counts. The V and J genes are TRBV15 and TRBJ1-4; TRBD1 might be the D (5 bases). Germline values: CDR1 LNHNV, CDR2 YYDKDF (reference sequence). The CDR3 runs 16 residues. V lost 3 bases and J lost 3, with 14 bases in between. The CDR3 spells CATSSRVQVPNEKLFF. DNA of the CDR3: TGTGCCACCAGCAGCCGAGTACAGGTCCCTAATGAAAAACTGTTTTTT. The full variable domain, its missing parts supplied by reference TRBV15 and TRBJ1-4, is DAMVIQNPRYQVTQFGKPVTLSCSQTLNHNVMYWYQQKSSQAPKLLFHYYDKDFNNEADTPDNFQSRRPNTSFCFLDIRSPGLGDTAMYLCATSSRVQVPNEKLFFGSGTQLSVL.

This clonotype has ten or more counts. V is TRBV20-1 and J is TRBJ2-3, with D perhaps TRBD2 (7 bases). This CDR3 region has 13 residues. Trimming took 7 bases from V and 5 from J, leaving 16 bases between them. Germline assignment: CDR1 DFQATT and CDR2 SNEGSKA (reference sequence). The CDR3: CSGGGHMGDTQYF. For the CDR3, the DNA is TGCAGTGGGGGGGGCCATATGGGAGATACGCAGTATTTT.

The chain uses TRBV2 and TRBJ2-7; D may be TRBD1 (5 bases). V was clipped by 1 base and J by 2 bases, with 9 bases between them. CDR1 and CDR2 (germline): SNHLY, FYNNEI. This CDR3 is built from 14 residues. CDR3 bases: TGTGCCAGCAGTGAAGAGGGGCGGACCTACGAGCAGTACTTC. Amino acids: CASSEEGRTYEQYF.

The rearrangement links TRBV4-2 to TRBJ2-7, with 8 bases identical to TRBD2. The germline V gene has CDR1 LGHNA and CDR2 YNFKEQ. V lost 5 bases to trimming and J lost 2 bases; unmatched junction nucleotides: 11. The CDR3 is made up of 16 amino acids. DNA for the CDR3: TGTGCCAGCAGCTCCAAGAGAGGCGGGGGGCCCTACGAGCAGTACTTC. Its protein product is CASSSKRGGGPYEQYF.

This clonotype was recorded many times. CDR3 in amino acids: CASSQSGGHTDTQYF. CDR3 bases: TGTGCCAGCAGCCAATCGGGGGGGCACACAGATACGCAGTATTTT. The rearrangement links TRBV3-1 to TRBJ2-3, with 8 bases lining up with TRBD2. The germline V gene has CDR1 LGHDT and CDR2 YNNKEL (reference sequence). V trimming: 2 bases; J trimming: 2 bases; junction bases outside the gene matches: 3. The CDR3 has 15 residues.

This clonotype appeared many times. The chain has TRBV27 and TRBJ2-7; 9 positions agree with TRBD1. Germline loops: CDR1 MNHEY, CDR2 SMNVEV (reference sequence). The CDR3 contains 15 residues. Trimming took 3 bases from V and 0 from J; bases not matched to a gene: 3. The CDR3, as DNA: TGTGCCAGCAGTTTCGGGACAGGGCACTCCTACGAGCAGTACTTC. Translation: CASSFGTGHSYEQYF.

The chain joins TRBV2 to TRBJ2-2; D is unclear. This CDR3 has 15 residues. Trimming took 4 bases from V and 3 from J, leaving 12 bases between them. Germline lookup yields CDR1 SNHLY and CDR2 FYNNEI. This chain's CDR3 is CASSGQSAYTGELFF. CDR3 DNA sequence: TGTGCCAGCAGTGGGCAAAGCGCTTACACCGGGGAGCTGTTTTTT.